This T cell receptor (beta chain) was documented in a study of tumor-infiltrating lymphocytes in primary liver carcinoma. Study in general: The study reported T1-T3 N0M0 tumors spanning 4.2 to 10 cm.

Worth noting for this clonotype: This CDR3 is missing its conserved last phenylalanine or tryptophan, likely due to a read error. Because the CDR3's place on the DNA is in doubt, the DNA is left out and the CDR3 is given as listed by TCRdb.

Per germline, CDR1 MDHEN and CDR2 SYDVKM. The CDR3 extends over 12 residues, inclusive of both ends. Between about 18 and 33 mg of unsorted bulk tissue served as the source from which RNA and DNA were co-extracted. The authors made TCR beta cDNA from 450 to 600 ng total RNA with a constant-region primer. Investigators got TCR beta libraries out of three nested multiplex PCR rounds, done with slightly modified ARM-PCR. TRBV1-TRBV30 forward primers paired with a C-beta reverse primer drove the first two PCR rounds, ten to eleven cycles each. TCRdb redid the calling of the multiplex PCR reads with MiXCR, one entry per CDR3 protein. The sample records fewer than 75,000 distinct CDR3 sequences, about two thirds being singletons.

The sample comprised liver tumor tissue from sampling region 4. Noted subset: tumor region T4, right-lateral pole. The rearrangement joins TRBV28 to TRBJ2-7. This receptor was obtained from a man aged 40-55 years with primary liver carcinoma and hepatitis B virus infection. CDR3 protein: CASRSGSTRAYL.